Each of the 10 T cell receptor beta chains below was sequenced from the same sample in a study of T cells in Graves' hyperthyroidism and ophthalmopathy. Using RNA transcripts as the source, TCR beta CDR3 regions were amplified. The study used the HTBI primer set for a first-round RT-PCR of the TCR CDR3. TCRdb re-analysed the multiplex PCR reads in MiXCR, keeping a single row per CDR3 protein. The sample consists of hundreds of thousands of distinct CDR3 sequences, around 15% of them appearing once. Sequenced material: blood. All receptors come from a middle-aged man with Graves' ophthalmopathy.

This clonotype has a count of ten or more. The V call is TRBV5-6, the J call TRBJ1-1; TRBD1 aligns across 7 bases. Germline values: CDR1 SGHDT, CDR2 YYEEEE. The CDR3 loop spans 13 amino acids. The V gene end was trimmed by 6 bases and the J gene end by 4 bases; junction bases not matched to a gene: 6. CDR3 in DNA: TGTGCCAGCAACCCGACAGGGATCACTGAAGCTTTCTTT. Its protein product is CASNPTGITEAFF.

On this clonotype itself: A read error may explain this, as a much larger clone is one base away. The chain has TRBV18 and TRBJ1-5, with D unclear. This CDR3 has 14 amino acids. Germline lookup yields CDR1 KGHSH and CDR2 LQKENI. For the CDR3, the DNA is TGTGTCAGCTCAAGGCAGAATAGCAATCAGCCCCAGCATTTT. This sequence encodes CVSSRQNSNQPQHF.

As regards this clonotype: A much larger clone differs by one base, so this may be a read error. V gene TRBV3-1 combines with J gene TRBJ2-3; D might be TRBD2 (5 bases). CDR3 length equals 15 residues. The germline gives CDR1 LGHDT, CDR2 YNNKEL (reference sequence). V was pared by 3 bases and J by 3 bases, with 13 bases between. For the CDR3, the DNA is TGTGCCAGCAGCCAGTCCGGAACTAGGACAGATACGCAGTATTTT. It translates to CASSQSGTRTDTQYF.

This clonotype has at least ten counts. The chain carries TRBV6-8 and TRBJ2-7, with a tentative D call TRBD2 (5 bases). Germline lookup yields CDR1 MNHGY and CDR2 SAAAGT. The germline V and J ends were trimmed by 11 bases and 3 bases, with 14 bases remaining between them. The CDR3 is 12 amino acids. The CDR3 here is CAPPPGIYEQYF. CDR3 DNA sequence: TGTGCCCCGCCGCCGGGGATCTACGAGCAGTACTTC.

The gene calls are TRBV20-1 and TRBJ2-6, with TRBD1 identical over 7 bases. This CDR3 comprises 15 residues. V dropped 5 bases and J dropped 4; count of bases not matched to a gene: 8. The germline V gene has CDR1 DFQATT and CDR2 SNEGSKA (reference sequence). CDR3 region: CSAELGTAGANVLTF. CDR3 bases: TGCAGTGCTGAGCTAGGGACAGCCGGGGCCAACGTCCTGACTTTC.

This clonotype was recorded many times. The rearrangement joins TRBV20-1 to TRBJ2-3; 8 bases line up with TRBD2. Germline V gene lookup returns CDR1 DFQATT and CDR2 SNEGSKA (reference sequence). The CDR3 has 13 residues. V lost 8 bases to trimming and J lost 5 bases; unmatched junction nucleotides: 9. The CDR3 coding sequence is TGCAGTTTTCCGGGACTAGAGAAAGATACGCAGTATTTT. Translated: CSFPGLEKDTQYF.

This clonotype was picked up many times. V gene TRBV15 combines with J gene TRBJ1-1; 10 nucleotides agree with TRBD1. This CDR3 has 17 residues. After removal of 0 bases from V and 1 base from J, the junction contained 5 bases not matched to a gene. Germline CDR1 is LNHNV and CDR2 is YYDKDF (reference sequence). In nucleotides, the CDR3 is TGTGCCACCAGCAGAGATTTGACAGGGGGCTCGAACACTGAAGCTTTCTTT. Translating it yields CATSRDLTGGSNTEAFF.

The chain joins TRBV7-9 to TRBJ1-1; the D gene is possibly TRBD1 (6 bases). CDR1 and CDR2 from the germline V gene are SEHNR and FQNEAQ (reference sequence). Between the trimmed V and J ends, which lost 3 bases and 5 bases, there was a span of 10 bases. The CDR3 totals 13 residues. In nucleotides, the CDR3 is TGTGCCAGCAGCTTCCAGGGGCCAACTGAAGCTTTCTTT. It encodes CASSFQGPTEAFF.

This clonotype was counted ten times or more. The chain employs TRBV3-1 and TRBJ2-1; 10 positions match TRBD2. The germline CDR1 and CDR2 sequences are LGHDT and YNNKEL (reference sequence). The ends lost 0 bases at V and 10 bases at J; junction bases unmatched: 6. The CDR3 is 15 residues long. The CDR3 is CASSQDRTSGAEQFF. CDR3 coding DNA: TGTGCCAGCAGCCAAGATCGAACTAGCGGGGCAGAGCAGTTCTTC.

This clonotype was recorded many times. This chain connects TRBV30 to TRBJ2-1; 12 nucleotides align to TRBD2. Germline values: CDR1 GTSNPN, CDR2 SVGIG (reference sequence). This CDR3 comprises 13 residues. V lost 5 bases and J lost 7; bases outside the gene matches: 3. CDR3 protein: CAWLLAGGNEQFF. CDR3 nucleotide sequence: TGTGCCTGGCTCCTAGCGGGGGGGAATGAGCAGTTCTTC. The variable domain in full, completed from reference TRBV30 and TRBJ2-1, reads SQTIHQWPATLVQPVGSPLSLECTVEGTSNPNLYWYRQAAGRGLQLLFYSVGIGQISSEVPQNLSASRPQDRQFILSSKKLLLSDSGFYLCAWLLAGGNEQFFGPGTRLTVL.